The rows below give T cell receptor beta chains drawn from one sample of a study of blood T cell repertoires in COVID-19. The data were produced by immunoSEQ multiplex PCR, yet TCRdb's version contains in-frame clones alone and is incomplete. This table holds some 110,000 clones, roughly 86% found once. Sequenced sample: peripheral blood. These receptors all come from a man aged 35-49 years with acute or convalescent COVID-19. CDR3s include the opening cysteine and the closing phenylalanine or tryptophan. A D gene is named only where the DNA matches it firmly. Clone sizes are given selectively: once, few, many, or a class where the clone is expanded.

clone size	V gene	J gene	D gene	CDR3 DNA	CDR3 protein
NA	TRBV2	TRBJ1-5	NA	TGTGCCAGCAGCCCAGGATTCAGCAATCAGCCCCAGCATTTT	CASSPGFSNQPQHF
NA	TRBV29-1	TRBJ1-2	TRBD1	TGCAGCGTGAGATTAACAGGGGAGAAACGTGGCTACACCTTC	CSVRLTGEKRGYTF
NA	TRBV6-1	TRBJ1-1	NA	TGTGCCAGCAGTGAATCTTGGACATACACTGAAGCTTTCTTT	CASSESWTYTEAFF
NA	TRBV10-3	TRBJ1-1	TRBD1	TGTGCCATCAGTAATGACAGGGGGAACACTGAAGCTTTCTTT	CAISNDRGNTEAFF
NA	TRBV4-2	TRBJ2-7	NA	TGTGCCAGCAGCCAATCCGGGGGAAAGCAGTACTTC	CASSQSGGKQYF
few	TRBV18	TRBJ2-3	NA	TGTGCCAGCTCGCCTAGCTATGAGTGGGATACGCAGTATTTT	CASSPSYEWDTQYF
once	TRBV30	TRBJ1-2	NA	TGTGCCTGGAGGGGCCCTGGAACTAACTATGGCTACACCTTC	CAWRGPGTNYGYTF
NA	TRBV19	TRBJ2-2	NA	TGTGCCAGTAGTACAGGAACCGGGGAGCTGTTTTTT	CASSTGTGELFF
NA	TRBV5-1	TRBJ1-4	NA	TGCGCCAGCAGCTTTGACTCATCAACTAATGAAAAACTGTTTTTT	CASSFDSSTNEKLFF
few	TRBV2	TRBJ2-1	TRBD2	TGTGCCAGCAAGTCCGGGACTAGCGGGGCCAGCTCCTACAATGAGCAGTTCTTC	CASKSGTSGASSYNEQFF
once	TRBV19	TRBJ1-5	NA	TGTGCCAGTAGTATGATGGGACACACCAATCAGCCCCAGCATTTT	CASSMMGHTNQPQHF
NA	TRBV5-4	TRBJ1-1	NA	TGTGCCAGCAGCCCCGGGGGAGAGCTGAACACTGAAGCTTTCTTT	CASSPGGELNTEAFF